This TCR beta chain was found in a study of cytomegalovirus exposure and HLA in healthy donors. This PCR relied on a set of 60 Vbeta primers and 13 Jbeta primers. The method was immunoSEQ multiplex PCR; TCRdb's version includes in-frame clones alone and lacks a portion of them. The sample has 90,000 to 120,000 clones, over 60% seen once; the top ten hold 4.1%. The source is a female donor in good health and CMV-seropositive. What was sequenced was PBMCs.

CDR3 coding DNA: TGCGCCAGCAGCATGACTCAGGGGAGTGGGGGCTACACCTTC. Translated: CASSMTQGSGGYTF. The V and J genes are TRBV5-1 and TRBJ1-2; a possible D gene is TRBD1 (6 bases). The length of the CDR3 is 14 residues. Germline assignment: CDR1 SGHRS and CDR2 YFSETQ. The germline V and J ends were trimmed by 4 bases and 8 bases, with 18 bases remaining between them.